This T cell receptor (beta chain) was documented in a study of blood T cell repertoires in COVID-19 (dated by TCRdb to about 2020). Background on the whole study: Samples covering the acute and convalescent phases of COVID-19 were provided by collaborators in the United States, Italy and Spain. The prospective study material was composed of cDNA or gDNA derived from T cells, B-cell-depleted T cells, or PBMCs. Deeply sampled blood TCRbeta repertoires from subjects exposed to, actively infected with, or recovered from COVID-19 were included in the dataset. The repertoires were released in a freely available public database intended as a resource for research on the immune response to SARS-CoV-2. The samples were drawn from the first 160 participants of the ongoing ImmuneRACE study and from 950 to 1,500 subjects provided by 6 global collaborators. Sample metadata almost always included a de-identified subject ID, COVID-19 status, age in years and sex. Where available, HLA class I and class II types were obtained from metadata supplied by the sample provider rather than from assay-based typing.

From the cysteine up to the phenylalanine, the CDR3 has a length of 17 residues. Just CDR3 DNA is preserved here, 51 bases in frame from base 1. Deletion took 4 bases off V and 2 bases off J, with a span of 22 bases between the germline ends. From a lookup of the germline V gene, CDR1 and CDR2 are SGDLS and YYNGEE. Regarding this clone: No cognate antigen has been identified for it. The sample holds no much larger clone one base away, and base qualities are not on file.

TCRbeta CDR3 regions were amplified from genomic DNA by means of the immunoSEQ Assay, a bias-controlled multiplex PCR. The published analysis was carried out like this. The number of nucleated cells in each sample was estimated from the amplification of reference gene primers within the assay. Sequence reads were collapsed and filtered to measure the absolute abundance of every unique TCRbeta CDR3 rearrangement. For each sample, productive Simpson clonality was calculated by taking the square root of Simpson's diversity index across productive rearrangements. TCRdb holds this immuneACCESS table with in-frame rearrangements only. Some clones are missing; in checked studies, unresolved V genes explain under half, and the rest has no known cause. The V and J calls and clone size come from that table; D and trimming were worked out from the DNA. For this sample the table gives hundreds of thousands of clones, of which 80% to 90% were detected only once. The top ten hold over 2% of the sample.

In the prospective study, participants were roughly 18 to 100 years old, resided in 25 or so geographic areas of the United States, and were enrolled through a virtual design. In the prospective study, cohorts were assigned on the basis of participant-reported clinical history obtained from a screening survey and a study questionnaire. For ImmuneRACE Cohort 3, a participant was defined as recovered based on two consecutive negative NP/OP PCR tests, clearance by a healthcare professional, or resolution of symptoms. Each participant in the prospective study had whole blood, serum and a nasopharyngeal or oropharyngeal swab collected by mobile phlebotomists. Participants in the prospective study had the option to provide additional blood draws and questionnaires over an approximately 2-month period. Prospective study blood samples were shipped either frozen or at room temperature before DNA extraction.

Study-wide conclusions, independent of this receptor: The amount of clinical and demographic metadata varied by source and participant and was provided uncurated.

This TCR derives from a man aged 25-45 years who had recovered from COVID-19. Sequences were obtained from PBMCs or T cells enriched from blood (not recorded which). Recombination connected TRBV9 to TRBJ2-7; TRBD1 could be the D gene, as 6 bases match. The sequence in DNA is TGTGCCAGCAGCTTCAGACCTACGGAGGACAGCACCTACGAGCAGTACTTC. Its amino acids are CASSFRPTEDSTYEQYF. Full variable domain (CDR3 extended with the reference TRBV9 and TRBJ2-7 proteins): DSGVTQTPKHLITATGQRVTLRCSPRSGDLSVYWYQQSLDQGLQFLIQYYNGEERAKGNILERFSAQQFPDLHSELNLSSLELGDSALYFCASSFRPTEDSTYEQYFGPGTRLTVT.